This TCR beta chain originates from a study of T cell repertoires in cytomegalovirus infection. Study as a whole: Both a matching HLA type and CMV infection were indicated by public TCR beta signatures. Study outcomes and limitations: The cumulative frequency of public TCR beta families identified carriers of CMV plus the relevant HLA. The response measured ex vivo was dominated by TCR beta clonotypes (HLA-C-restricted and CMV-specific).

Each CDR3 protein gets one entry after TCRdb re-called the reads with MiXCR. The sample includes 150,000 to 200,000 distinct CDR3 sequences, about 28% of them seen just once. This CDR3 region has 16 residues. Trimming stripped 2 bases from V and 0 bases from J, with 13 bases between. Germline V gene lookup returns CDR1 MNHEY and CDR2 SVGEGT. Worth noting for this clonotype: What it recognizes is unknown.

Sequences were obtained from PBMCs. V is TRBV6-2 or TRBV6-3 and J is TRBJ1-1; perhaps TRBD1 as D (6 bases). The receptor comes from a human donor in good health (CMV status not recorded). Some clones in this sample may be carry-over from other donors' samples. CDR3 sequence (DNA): TGTGCCAGCAGTTACGAATGGGGGCAATTGAACACTGAAGCTTTCTTT. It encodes CASSYEWGQLNTEAFF.